What follows are 32 T cell receptor beta chains derived from one specimen sequenced in a study of T cell responses to AZD1222 COVID-19 vaccine. Assay used: immunoSEQ multiplex PCR; TCRdb lists only in-frame clones, some missing. In the table there are 92,000 or so clones, roughly 87% of which are singletons. The sequences come from peripheral blood, collected on day 0 of AZD1222 vaccination. The source is an adult in good health.

The V call is TRBV3-1 (or the pseudogene TRBV3-2), the J call TRBJ1-2; TRBD1 is a possible D gene (5 bases). Looked up from germline, CDR1 is LGHDT and CDR2 is YNNKEL (reference sequence). The CDR3 is 13 amino acids. V was pared by 4 bases and J by 7 bases, with 13 bases between. The CDR3 loop reads CASSLSGGGGYTF. CDR3 in DNA: TGTGCCAGCAGCCTCTCGGGGGGTGGTGGCTACACCTTC.

This chain links TRBV30 with TRBJ1-2, with 11 bases that match TRBD1. J gave up 8 bases and V 3 bases, and 5 bases lay outside the gene matches. This CDR3 has 13 residues. Germline CDR1 reads GTSNPN; CDR2 reads SVGIG (reference sequence). The DNA of the CDR3 is TGTGCCTGGAGCGGACAGGGGGCGTTGGGCTACACCTTC. Amino acid sequence: CAWSGQGALGYTF.

This sequence joins TRBV30 and TRBJ2-1; 8 bases are shared with TRBD2. V gave up 2 bases and J gave up 5 bases; unmatched junction bases: 2. The CDR3 consists of 13 residues. Germline values: CDR1 GTSNPN, CDR2 SVGIG (reference sequence). CDR3 nucleotide sequence: TGTGCCTGGAGTCCGGGACTAGACAATGAGCAGTTCTTC. It specifies CAWSPGLDNEQFF. The variable domain in full, with the rest retrieved from reference TRBV30 and TRBJ2-1, is SQTIHQWPATLVQPVGSPLSLECTVEGTSNPNLYWYRQAAGRGLQLLFYSVGIGQISSEVPQNLSASRPQDRQFILSSKKLLLSDSGFYLCAWSPGLDNEQFFGPGTRLTVL.

This rearrangement joins TRBV5-1 to TRBJ2-2; 9 bases are a match to TRBD2. Germline values: CDR1 SGHRS, CDR2 YFSETQ. V trimming: 0 bases; J trimming: 2 bases; junction bases outside the gene matches: 2. This CDR3 has 16 residues. The CDR3: CASSLGLAENTGELFF. CDR3 sequence (DNA): TGCGCCAGCAGCTTGGGACTAGCGGAAAACACCGGGGAGCTGTTTTTT.

This sequence joins TRBV7-9 and TRBJ1-2; possible D gene TRBD1, 5 bases. V was shortened by 5 bases and J by 4 bases, with 11 bases between the two germline ends. The CDR3 is 13 residues long. The germline gives CDR1 SEHNR, CDR2 FQNEAQ (reference sequence). The CDR3 DNA sequence: TGTGCCAGCAGCAGACAGACCCCCTATGGCTACACCTTC. Its protein product is CASSRQTPYGYTF.

The J gene is TRBJ1-2, the V gene TRBV6-5; 9 bases fit TRBD1. The trim removed 0 bases at V and 7 bases at J, leaving 6 bases unmatched. Germline CDR1 MNHEY, CDR2 SVGAGI. The length of the CDR3 is 15 residues. DNA of the CDR3: TGTGCCAGCAGTTACTCGAAACAGGGGGCCGGTGGCTACACCTTC. It specifies CASSYSKQGAGGYTF.

The chain uses TRBV27 and TRBJ2-3; the D gene could be TRBD1 or TRBD2 (6 bases each). Trimming took off 3 bases at V and 5 bases at J, with 12 bases between the two ends. The CDR3 sequence is 14 residues long. Germline V CDR1 and CDR2: MNHEY, SMNVEV (reference sequence). As DNA, the CDR3 is TGTGCCAGCAGTTTTGGGGGGCTGGTAGATACGCAGTATTTT. Translation: CASSFGGLVDTQYF.

V gene TRBV29-1 combines with J gene TRBJ1-2, with D possibly matching TRBD1 (5 bases). Trimming removed 6 bases at V and 6 bases at J, with 20 bases between. Germline lookup yields CDR1 SQVTM and CDR2 ANQGSEA. The CDR3 runs 14 residues. The CDR3: CSVGGPGLVHGYTF. The CDR3 DNA sequence: TGCAGCGTGGGGGGACCGGGACTCGTCCATGGCTACACCTTC.

The CDR3 DNA is TGTGCCAGCACCCTACCGGGACAGGGACGCTATAGCAATCAGCCCCAGCATTTT. Translation: CASTLPGQGRYSNQPQHF. The rearrangement uses TRBV2 and TRBJ1-5; 9 nucleotides align to TRBD1. There are 18 residues in the CDR3. The germline gives CDR1 SNHLY, CDR2 FYNNEI. Trimming took 7 bases from V and 0 from J; bases not matched to a gene: 13. The whole variable domain, remainder taken from reference TRBV2 and TRBJ1-5, is EPEVTQTPSHQVTQMGQEVILRCVPISNHLYFYWYRQILGQKVEFLVSFYNNEISEKSEIFDDQFSVERPDGSNFTLKIRSTKLEDSAMYFCASTLPGQGRYSNQPQHFGDGTRLSIL.

V is TRBV30 and J is TRBJ1-2, with a possible D match to TRBD1 (6 bases). This CDR3 contains 14 residues. Trimming pared 4 bases from V and 4 bases from J, leaving 16 bases between. Germline V lookup: CDR1 GTSNPN, CDR2 SVGIG (reference sequence). CDR3 DNA sequence: TGTGCCTGGACCCTTGACAGGCCTTCCTATGGCTACACCTTC. This translates into CAWTLDRPSYGYTF.

The V gene is TRBV2, the J gene TRBJ1-4; no clear D gene. The length of the CDR3 is 13 residues. From germline, CDR1 is SNHLY and CDR2 FYNNEI. The chain's CDR3 is CATKRATNEKLFF. In DNA form, the CDR3 reads TGTGCAACTAAGAGAGCAACTAATGAAAAACTGTTTTTT.

The chain recombines TRBV7-6 with TRBJ1-4, with 9 bases aligning to TRBD1. Germline assignment: CDR1 SGHVS and CDR2 FNYEAQ. The CDR3 length is 17 residues. V gave up 5 bases and J gave up 8 bases; unmatched junction bases: 15. In nucleotides, the CDR3 is TGTGCCAGCAGCCCAGGGACAGGGAAATATAAACGAGAAAAACTGTTTTTT. Translated: CASSPGTGKYKREKLFF. The complete variable domain, with remaining parts taken from reference TRBV7-6 and TRBJ1-4, reads GAGVSQSPRYKVTKRGQDVALRCDPISGHVSLYWYRQALGQGPEFLTYFNYEAQQDKSGLPNDRFSAERPEGSISTLTIQRTEQRDSAMYRCASSPGTGKYKREKLFFGSGTQLSVL.

The V gene is TRBV5-1, the J gene TRBJ1-1; no reliable D call. From germline, CDR1 is SGHRS and CDR2 YFSETQ. V lost 4 bases and J lost 1, with 11 bases in between. This CDR3 contains 14 residues. The CDR3 bases are TGCGCCAGCAGCCTGAACCGGGAGAACACTGAAGCTTTCTTT. Translation: CASSLNRENTEAFF.

The chain's CDR3 is CASSDGDVYTF. DNA for the CDR3: TGTGCCAGCAGCGACGGCGACGTCTACACCTTC. The rearrangement uses TRBV7-3 and TRBJ1-2, with no clear D. V lost 5 bases and J 10 bases, leaving 11 bases between the germline ends. Germline V gene data show CDR1 as SGHTA and CDR2 as FQGTGA. CDR3 length: 11 amino acids.

This sequence joins TRBV30 and TRBJ1-6, with TRBD1 identical over 11 bases. With V trimmed by 3 bases and J by 9 bases, 4 bases remained unmatched. The CDR3 totals 14 residues. Germline-derived CDR1 and CDR2 are GTSNPN and SVGIG (reference sequence). CDR3 in DNA: TGTGCCTGGAGCCTAGGGACAGGGGGTTCACCCCTCCACTTT. Its translation: CAWSLGTGGSPLHF.

The CDR3 coding sequence is TGTGCCAGCAGCCCCGGGGTTCTCGGGCATTCACCCCTCCACTTT. Translated, it gives CASSPGVLGHSPLHF. The chain couples TRBV9 to TRBJ1-6; D remains unclear. The CDR3 has 15 residues. Trimming took off 4 bases at V and 8 bases at J, with 16 bases between the two ends. CDR1 is SGDLS and CDR2 is YYNGEE in the germline V gene.

The chain recombines TRBV7-2 with TRBJ2-7, with TRBD1 matching 12 bases. This CDR3 has 15 amino acids. V gave up 5 bases and J gave up 5 bases; unmatched junction bases: 7. The germline V gene encodes CDR1 SGHTA and CDR2 FQGNSA. The DNA of the CDR3 is TGTGCCAGCAGCCCGGGGACAGGGGGCTACCACGAGCAGTACTTC. This gives the protein CASSPGTGGYHEQYF.

J is TRBJ1-2 and V is TRBV9; TRBD1 matches 12 bases. Germline V gives CDR1 SGDLS, CDR2 YYNGEE. V lost 3 bases, J lost 5 bases, and 8 bases stayed unmatched. The CDR3 contains 16 residues. The CDR3, as DNA: TGTGCCAGCAGCGGCGCCGGGACAGGGGGCGGGTATGGCTACACCTTC. Translating gives CASSGAGTGGGYGYTF. Drawing the rest from reference TRBV9 and TRBJ1-2, the complete variable domain is DSGVTQTPKHLITATGQRVTLRCSPRSGDLSVYWYQQSLDQGLQFLIQYYNGEERAKGNILERFSAQQFPDLHSELNLSSLELGDSALYFCASSGAGTGGGYGYTFGSGTRLTVV.

This sequence joins TRBV4-3 and TRBJ1-3, with D perhaps matching TRBD1 (6 bases). CDR3 length: 15 residues. The germline CDR1 and CDR2 sequences are LGHNA and YSLEER. Trimming cost V 5 bases and J 1 base, with 12 bases left between them. CDR3 bases: TGCGCCAGCAGCGGACAACAGGGATCTGGAAACACCATATATTTT. The encoded protein is CASSGQQGSGNTIYF.

The rearrangement links TRBV3-1 (or the pseudogene TRBV3-2) to TRBJ1-1; D not resolved. V shed 0 bases and J shed 6 bases, with 14 bases lying between them. Germline V lookup: CDR1 LGHDT, CDR2 YNNKEL (reference sequence). The CDR3 totals 15 residues. The CDR3 here is CASSQDLGRYSEAFF. CDR3 DNA: TGTGCCAGCAGCCAAGATTTGGGAAGATACTCTGAAGCTTTCTTT.

The chain has TRBV19 and TRBJ1-2, with 8 bases that match TRBD1. The CDR3 has 15 residues. Looked up from germline, CDR1 is LNHDA and CDR2 is SQIVND (reference sequence). The V segment lost 4 bases and the J segment 2 bases; nucleotides outside the gene matches: 6. CDR3 in DNA: TGTGCCAGTAGTAGTTACAGGGGGATAAACTATGGCTACACCTTC. It encodes CASSSYRGINYGYTF.

This chain links TRBV5-5 with TRBJ2-7, with 10 positions matching TRBD1. The CDR3 spans 13 residues. V dropped 5 bases and J dropped 4; count of bases not matched to a gene: 3. Germline-derived CDR1 and CDR2 are SGHKS and YYEKEE (reference sequence). CDR3 sequence reads: CASRGTGVYEQYF. In DNA, the CDR3 is TGTGCCAGCAGGGGGACAGGGGTGTACGAGCAGTACTTC.

The rearrangement links TRBV9 to TRBJ1-1, with unresolved D. V shed 1 base and J shed 1 base, with 20 bases lying between them. Per germline, CDR1 SGDLS and CDR2 YYNGEE. The CDR3 contains 18 residues. The CDR3 protein is CASSVKFPGVEANTEAFF. In nucleotides, the CDR3 is TGTGCCAGCAGCGTAAAATTTCCCGGGGTTGAAGCGAACACTGAAGCTTTCTTT.

This clone was picked up one time. The chain recombines TRBV6-5 with TRBJ2-5; 8 bases fit TRBD2. The CDR3 has 16 amino acids. From germline, CDR1 is MNHEY and CDR2 SVGAGI. V shed 2 bases, J shed 0 bases, and the junction held 5 bases outside the gene matches. The chain's CDR3 is CASSYPRGGNQETQYF. The CDR3 nucleotides read TGTGCCAGCAGTTACCCTCGGGGGGGGAACCAAGAGACCCAGTACTTC.

The rearrangement links TRBV6-1 to TRBJ2-3, with TRBD2 identical over 11 bases. The germline V gene has CDR1 MNHNS and CDR2 SASEGT. V lost 2 bases and J lost 3; bases outside the gene matches: 4. The CDR3 runs 16 residues. In nucleotides, the CDR3 is TGTGCCAGCAGTGAAACGTCTAGCGGGGGGACAGATACGCAGTATTTT. It encodes CASSETSSGGTDTQYF.

The genes are TRBV5-4 and TRBJ1-6, with TRBD1 identical over 11 bases. Germline-derived CDR1 and CDR2 are SGHNT and YYREEE (reference sequence). The CDR3 contains 16 residues. V shed 0 bases, J shed 10 bases, and the junction held 6 bases outside the gene matches. The CDR3 sequence: CASSLGGQGGESPLHF. CDR3 sequence (DNA): TGTGCCAGCAGCTTGGGGGGACAGGGGGGAGAGTCACCCCTCCACTTT.

The gene calls are TRBV24-1 and TRBJ2-2, with 7 bases that match TRBD2. The germline V gene has CDR1 KGHDR and CDR2 SFDVKD. Trimming removed 3 bases from V and 7 bases from J; junction bases left unmatched: 7. This CDR3 contains 15 residues. CDR3 DNA: TGTGCCACCAGTGATCCCCGGGACTACGTCGGGGAGCTGTTTTTT. Protein: CATSDPRDYVGELFF.

This rearrangement joins TRBV9 to TRBJ2-1, with unresolved D. The CDR3 is 11 residues long. Trimming left V 3 bases short and J 8 bases short, with 6 bases between. Germline loops: CDR1 SGDLS, CDR2 YYNGEE. The CDR3 nucleotides are TGTGCCAGCAGCGGGACCGATGAGCAGTTCTTC. Protein product: CASSGTDEQFF.

V gene TRBV27 combines with J gene TRBJ1-1; D ambiguous. The length of the CDR3 is 13 residues. Germline CDR1 MNHEY, CDR2 SMNVEV (reference sequence). Trimming stripped 5 bases from V and 1 base from J, with 8 bases between. CDR3 sequence reads: CASSRTGNTEAFF. CDR3 bases: TGTGCCAGCAGTCGAACGGGGAACACTGAAGCTTTCTTT.

The chain uses TRBV6-5 and TRBJ2-1; 10 nucleotides line up with TRBD1. The germline V gene has CDR1 MNHEY and CDR2 SVGAGI. The junction had 4 bases not matched to a gene; V was cut back by 3 bases and J by 5 bases. The CDR3 runs to 15 residues. The CDR3 sequence: CASSYRGQGNNEQFF. The CDR3 region has the DNA TGTGCCAGCAGTTATAGGGGACAGGGGAACAATGAGCAGTTCTTC.

This clone turned up a few times. V and J are TRBV5-3 and TRBJ1-1, with D perhaps TRBD1 (5 bases). TRBV5-3 belongs to the ORF category, with a function that is uncertain. The CDR3 contains 16 residues. Between the trimmed V and J ends, which lost 4 bases and 1 base, there was a span of 17 bases. The CDR3 loop reads CARSARDKRGNTEAFF. The CDR3 DNA sequence: TGTGCCAGAAGCGCAAGAGACAAGAGGGGGAACACTGAAGCTTTCTTT.

The rearrangement joins TRBV11-2 to TRBJ1-2, with D uncertain. The CDR3 is 15 residues long. V lost 5 bases and J lost 1, with 14 bases in between. From germline, CDR1 is SGHAT and CDR2 FQNNGV. The CDR3 is CASSTRLQRNYGYTF. DNA of the CDR3: TGTGCCAGCAGCACCCGACTCCAACGTAACTATGGCTACACCTTC.